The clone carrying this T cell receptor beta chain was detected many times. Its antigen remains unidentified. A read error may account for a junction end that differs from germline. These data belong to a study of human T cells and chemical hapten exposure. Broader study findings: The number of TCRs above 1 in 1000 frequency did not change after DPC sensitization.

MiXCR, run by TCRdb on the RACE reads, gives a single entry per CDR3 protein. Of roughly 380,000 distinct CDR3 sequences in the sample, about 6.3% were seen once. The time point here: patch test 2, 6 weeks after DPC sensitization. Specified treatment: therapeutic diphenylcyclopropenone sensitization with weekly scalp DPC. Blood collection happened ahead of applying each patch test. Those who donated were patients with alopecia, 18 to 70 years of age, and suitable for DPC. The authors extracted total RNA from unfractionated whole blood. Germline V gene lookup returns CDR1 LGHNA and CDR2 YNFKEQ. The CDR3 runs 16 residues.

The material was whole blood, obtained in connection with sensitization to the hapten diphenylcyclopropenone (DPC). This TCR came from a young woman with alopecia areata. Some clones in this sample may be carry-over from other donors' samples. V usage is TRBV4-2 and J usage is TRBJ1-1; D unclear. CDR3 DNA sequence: TGTGCCAGCAACCAAGCCGGGTCGGCCATGAACACTGAAGCTTTCTTT. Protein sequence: CASNQAGSAMNTEAFF.